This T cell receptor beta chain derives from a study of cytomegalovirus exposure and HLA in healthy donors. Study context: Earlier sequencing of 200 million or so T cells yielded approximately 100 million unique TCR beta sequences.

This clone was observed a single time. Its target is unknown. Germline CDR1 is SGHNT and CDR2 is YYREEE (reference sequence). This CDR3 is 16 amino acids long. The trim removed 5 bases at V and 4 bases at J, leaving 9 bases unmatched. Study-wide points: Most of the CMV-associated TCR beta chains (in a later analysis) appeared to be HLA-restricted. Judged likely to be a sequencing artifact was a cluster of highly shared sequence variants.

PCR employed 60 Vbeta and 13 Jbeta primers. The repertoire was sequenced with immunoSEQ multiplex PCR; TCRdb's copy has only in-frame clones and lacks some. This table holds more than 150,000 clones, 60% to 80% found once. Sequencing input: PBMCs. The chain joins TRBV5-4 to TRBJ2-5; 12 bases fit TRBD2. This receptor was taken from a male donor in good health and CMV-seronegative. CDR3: CASSQRLAGASETQYF. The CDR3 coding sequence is TGTGCCAGCAGTCAGAGACTAGCGGGAGCCTCAGAGACCCAGTACTTC.